Here is one T cell receptor beta chain with its context. This specimen comes from a study of control samples from healthy donors and cancer patients. Profiled with immunoSEQ multiplex PCR; TCRdb holds only in-frame clones, not every one. Counted here are 90,000 to 150,000 clones, about 87% occurring once; the ten biggest clones make up around 3.4%. The V gene lost 0 bases and the J gene lost 2 bases, with 13 bases spanning the gap. Germline-derived CDR1 and CDR2 are SGHNT and YENEEA. CDR3 length: 17 amino acids. This clonotype was sampled from a man aged 40-55 years in good health. The sample was blood. The chain recombines TRBV11-3 with TRBJ2-2; D possibly corresponds to TRBD2 (5 bases). CDR3 nucleotide sequence: TGTGCCAGCAGCTTAGATACCCAGCGGCTAAACACCGGGGAGCTGTTTTTT. This codes for CASSLDTQRLNTGELFF.